This is a list of T cell receptor beta chains from one sample in a study of T cell repertoires in cytomegalovirus infection. TCRdb processed the reads anew with MiXCR; each CDR3 protein has one entry. The sample consists of more than 400,000 distinct CDR3 sequences, around 27% of them appearing once. Sequencing was performed on PBMCs. The receptors here all came from a human donor in good health (CMV status not recorded). Some clones in this sample may be carry-over from other donors' samples. The CDR3 runs from the conserved cysteine through the conserved F or W. Each record gives: V gene, J gene, clone size, D gene, CDR3 protein, CDR3 DNA. The D gene is left open where the match is weak. Clone size is shown for a subset of rows, as once, few, many or a class of expanded clone.

v_gene: TRBV20-1; j_gene: TRBJ2-1; abundance: few; d_gene: .; CDR3aa: CSARGRPNEQFF; CDR3nt: TGCAGTGCTAGAGGCAGGCCAAATGAGCAGTTCTTC
v_gene: TRBV10-2; j_gene: TRBJ1-5; abundance: .; d_gene: .; CDR3aa: CASSESGVRQPQHF; CDR3nt: TGCGCCAGCAGTGAGTCGGGGGTCCGTCAGCCCCAGCATTTT
v_gene: TRBV29-1; j_gene: TRBJ2-2; abundance: few; d_gene: .; CDR3aa: CSSAGGDTGELFF; CDR3nt: TGCAGCTCAGCAGGGGGGGACACCGGGGAGCTGTTTTTT
v_gene: TRBV30; j_gene: TRBJ1-6; abundance: .; d_gene: .; CDR3aa: CAWGPNEGSPLHF; CDR3nt: TGTGCCTGGGGACCTAACGAGGGTTCACCCCTCCACTTT
v_gene: TRBV12-3/TRBV12-4; j_gene: TRBJ1-5; abundance: few; d_gene: .; CDR3aa: CASTTSGQPQHF; CDR3nt: TGTGCCAGCACCACTTCAGGTCAGCCCCAGCATTTT
v_gene: TRBV7-9; j_gene: TRBJ2-1; abundance: few; d_gene: .; CDR3aa: CASSLRLGLRNEQFF; CDR3nt: TGTGCCAGCAGCTTAAGGTTGGGACTCCGCAATGAGCAGTTCTTC
v_gene: TRBV4-1; j_gene: TRBJ2-7; abundance: few; d_gene: .; CDR3aa: CASSQVGGILYEQYF; CDR3nt: TGCGCCAGCAGCCAAGTAGGGGGGATTCTCTACGAGCAGTACTTC
v_gene: TRBV20-1; j_gene: TRBJ2-3; abundance: .; d_gene: TRBD2; CDR3aa: CSASGTSEDTQYF; CDR3nt: TGCAGTGCTAGCGGGACTAGCGAAGATACGCAGTATTTT
v_gene: TRBV19; j_gene: TRBJ1-2; abundance: few; d_gene: .; CDR3aa: CASSIGIDPIYGYTF; CDR3nt: TGTGCCAGTAGTATCGGGATAGATCCAATCTATGGCTACACCTTC
v_gene: TRBV5-4; j_gene: TRBJ2-1; abundance: .; d_gene: .; CDR3aa: CASSLGQAQGEQFF; CDR3nt: TGTGCCAGCAGCTTGGGACAGGCCCAAGGTGAGCAGTTCTTC
v_gene: TRBV15; j_gene: TRBJ1-3; abundance: .; d_gene: .; CDR3aa: CATSRDLIGSGNTIYF; CDR3nt: TGTGCCACCAGCAGAGACCTAATTGGCTCTGGAAACACCATATATTTT
v_gene: TRBV25-1; j_gene: TRBJ2-1; abundance: .; d_gene: TRBD2; CDR3aa: CASTSDSTSGNINEQFF; CDR3nt: TGTGCCAGCACTTCTGACTCGACTAGCGGGAATATAAATGAGCAGTTCTTC
v_gene: TRBV28; j_gene: TRBJ1-1; abundance: few; d_gene: .; CDR3aa: CASSLVRVGTEAFF; CDR3nt: TGTGCCAGCAGTTTAGTTAGGGTAGGCACTGAAGCTTTCTTT
v_gene: TRBV18; j_gene: TRBJ1-5; abundance: .; d_gene: TRBD1; CDR3aa: CASSPKGTGLKQPQHF; CDR3nt: TGTGCCAGCTCACCTAAGGGGACAGGGCTTAAGCAGCCCCAGCATTTT
v_gene: TRBV11-2; j_gene: TRBJ2-3; abundance: few; d_gene: TRBD2; CDR3aa: CASSLDASGSRDTQYF; CDR3nt: TGTGCCAGCAGCTTAGATGCTAGCGGGAGTAGAGATACGCAGTATTTT
v_gene: TRBV9; j_gene: TRBJ2-1; abundance: few; d_gene: .; CDR3aa: CASSGARLTEQFF; CDR3nt: TGTGCCAGCAGCGGGGCGAGGCTTACTGAGCAGTTCTTC
v_gene: TRBV5-5; j_gene: TRBJ1-2; abundance: few; d_gene: .; CDR3aa: CASSFPLALGGAKGYTF; CDR3nt: TGTGCCAGCAGCTTCCCCCTCGCCCTGGGGGGCGCAAAGGGCTACACCTTC
v_gene: TRBV7-6; j_gene: TRBJ2-2; abundance: .; d_gene: .; CDR3aa: CASSLAYRADTRELFF; CDR3nt: TGTGCCAGCAGCTTAGCTTACAGGGCCGACACCAGGGAGCTGTTTTTT
v_gene: TRBV28; j_gene: TRBJ2-7; abundance: .; d_gene: .; CDR3aa: CASSFESSYEQYF; CDR3nt: TGTGCCAGCAGTTTCGAGTCCTCCTACGAGCAGTATTTC
v_gene: TRBV27; j_gene: TRBJ2-3; abundance: few; d_gene: .; CDR3aa: CASSDEDTQYF; CDR3nt: TGTGCCAGCAGTGACGAAGATACGCAGTATTTT